This T cell receptor beta chain came from a study of blood T cell repertoires in COVID-19. Study information: Some COVID-19 samples were acute and others convalescent; all came from the United States, Italy and Spain. Sample material is recorded as cDNA or gDNA derived from T cells, B-cell-depleted T cells, or PBMCs.

Per the study methods: Researchers report that nucleated cell counts were estimated from reference gene primer amplification. The table came from immunoSEQ multiplex PCR; TCRdb's copy has only in-frame clones and leaves some out. V and J calls and clone size come straight from that table; D and trimming were deduced from the DNA. The sample has tens of thousands of clones; approximately 80% are singletons. This clone was detected once. Trimming stripped 4 bases from V and 0 bases from J, with 13 bases between. The CDR3 is 16 amino acids. From germline, CDR1 is MNHNS and CDR2 SASEGT. Clinical history as reported by participants underpinned cohort assignment.

The chain uses TRBV6-1 and TRBJ1-5, with a weak D call TRBD1 (6 bases). The sequenced material came from PBMCs or T cells enriched from blood (not recorded which). This clonotype originated in a woman between 40 and 55 years old with acute COVID-19. As DNA, the CDR3 is TGTGCCAGCAGTGGACTCCAGGGGTATAGCAATCAGCCCCAGCATTTT. It translates to CASSGLQGYSNQPQHF.